Sequencing of this T cell receptor (beta chain) was carried out in a study of cytomegalovirus exposure and HLA in healthy donors. Primers for the PCR totalled 60 Vbeta and 13 Jbeta. Repertoires were generated with immunoSEQ multiplex PCR, while TCRdb's copy carries only in-frame clones and drops some. The data contain some 140,000 clones, around 79% of them seen just once; the ten biggest clones take up around 3%. In regard to this clone: Its antigen is not known.

Study-wide results and caveats: Later, an analysis found that common viral pathogens appeared to be linked with several of the most significant clusters. Association of a missense DCLRE1C variant with TCR beta V- and J-gene trimming was reported in a later analysis. Presence/absence analyses rested on an assumption that sequencing depth was roughly uniform across donors.

The J segment lost 2 bases and the V segment lost 6 bases, leaving 2 bases of the junction unmatched. There are 14 residues in the CDR3. Looked up from germline, CDR1 is MNHEY and CDR2 is SVGAGI. Sequenced sample: PBMCs. The receptor comes from a female donor in good health and CMV-seronegative. This chain links TRBV6-5 with TRBJ2-7; 12 bases are a match to TRBD2. Here the CDR3 reads CASRRLAGAYEQYF. CDR3 coding DNA: TGTGCCAGCAGAAGACTAGCGGGGGCCTACGAGCAGTACTTC.